Below are 17 T cell receptor beta chains sequenced from a single sample in a study of cytomegalovirus exposure and HLA in healthy donors (dated by TCRdb to about 2017). The library was obtained by the immunoSEQ multiplex PCR assay. For the multiplex PCR, a mixture combining 60 forward primers for TCR Vbeta segments and 13 reverse primers for TCR Jbeta segments was used. TCRdb limited this immuneACCESS table to in-frame rearrangements with V and J called. A share of clones is missing; checked studies link under half to unresolved V genes, and the rest is unexplained. The sample table records around 25,000 clones; 79% of these occur just once. Roughly 4.3% of the sample rests with the top ten. Sequenced sample: PBMCs. The receptors derive from a male donor in good health and CMV-seronegative.

The rearrangement uses TRBV18 and TRBJ1-1; D is perhaps TRBD1 (6 bases). From germline, CDR1 is KGHSH and CDR2 LQKENI. The CDR3 has 18 amino acids. V dropped 1 base and J dropped 1 base, with 19 bases sitting between them. CDR3 in DNA: TGTGCCAGCTCACCACTGATACAGGGCTTCGGTGAGAACACTGAAGCTTTCTTT. Translating gives CASSPLIQGFGENTEAFF.

This clone was seen a few times. The genes are TRBV6-1 and TRBJ2-2; possible D gene TRBD1, 6 bases. Per the germline V gene, CDR1 is MNHNS and CDR2 is SASEGT. The CDR3 is 15 amino acids. V dropped 4 bases and J dropped 3 bases, with 12 bases sitting between them. The CDR3 loop reads CASSGGPGDTGELFF. In nucleotides, the CDR3 is TGTGCCAGCAGTGGGGGGCCCGGGGACACCGGGGAGCTGTTTTTT.

This chain links TRBV6-1 with TRBJ2-5; D may be TRBD2 (6 bases). The CDR3 length is 12 residues. The V and J ends lost 10 bases and 7 bases respectively, with 16 bases between them. The germline CDR1 and CDR2 sequences are MNHNS and SASEGT. CDR3 loop: CATEPSGGTQYF. CDR3 bases: TGTGCCACTGAGCCCTCCGGGGGGACCCAGTACTTC.

The chain is built from TRBV28 and TRBJ1-6; D might be TRBD1 (6 bases). The germline gives CDR1 MDHEN, CDR2 SYDVKM. V gave up 4 bases and J gave up 6 bases, with 19 bases separating them. The CDR3 spans 17 residues. The CDR3 spells CASSSYLRGSINSPLHF. CDR3 bases: TGTGCCAGCAGTTCTTATCTAAGGGGGTCCATTAATTCACCCCTCCACTTT.

This clone was seen once. The genes are TRBV2 and TRBJ2-5; no firm D call. Gene TRBJ2-7 matches the end of the DNA better, so the J call may be wrong. CDR1 is SNHLY and CDR2 is FYNNEI in the germline V gene. The CDR3 is 13 amino acids. CDR3: CATASADSYEQYF. Here the CDR3 DNA reads TGTGCCACAGCCTCAGCCGACTCCTACGAGCAGTACTTC.

This sequence joins TRBV28 and TRBJ2-1, with TRBD2 matching over 8 bases. V trimming: 3 bases; J trimming: 8 bases; junction bases outside the gene matches: 9. Germline loops: CDR1 MDHEN, CDR2 SYDVKM. This CDR3 has 15 residues. Here the CDR3 DNA reads TGTGCCAGCAGTTTTCCGGGAGGGCCCTTTTATGAGCAGTTCTTC. Its protein product is CASSFPGGPFYEQFF.

In nucleotides, the CDR3 is TGTGCCAGCAGTTTAAGCCTCTACAATGAGCAGTTCTTC. As protein: CASSLSLYNEQFF. The chain recombines TRBV28 with TRBJ2-1; no clear D gene. V dropped 2 bases and J dropped 3 bases, with 5 bases sitting between them. Germline CDR1 is MDHEN and CDR2 is SYDVKM. CDR3 size: 13 residues.

This chain links TRBV7-2 with TRBJ2-3, with 11 bases fitting TRBD2. Trimming took 0 bases from V and 2 from J; bases not matched to a gene: 1. The CDR3 is 16 amino acids. Germline V gene sequence: CDR1 SGHTA, CDR2 FQGNSA. CDR3: CASSLALAGATDTQYF. The CDR3 DNA sequence: TGTGCCAGCAGCTTAGCACTAGCGGGGGCCACAGATACGCAGTATTTT. The whole variable domain, filled in from reference TRBV7-2 and TRBJ2-3, reads GAGVSQSPSNKVTEKGKDVELRCDPISGHTALYWYRQSLGQGLEFLIYFQGNSAPDKSGLPSDRFSAERTGGSVSTLTIQRTQQEDSAVYLCASSLALAGATDTQYFGPGTRLTVL.

The chain combines TRBV7-2 with TRBJ2-7, with D possibly TRBD2 on 5 matching bases. This CDR3 is built from 15 residues. Per germline, CDR1 SGHTA and CDR2 FQGNSA. Trimming pared 5 bases from V and 3 bases from J, leaving 17 bases between. The CDR3 DNA reads as TGTGCCAGCAGCAAAGACCAGGACGGGGTCTACGAGCAGTACTTC. Its translation: CASSKDQDGVYEQYF.

The chain carries TRBV6-1 and TRBJ1-5; D is undetermined. CDR1 is MNHNS, CDR2 SASEGT, per germline. V lost 8 bases and J lost 1, with 9 bases in between. This CDR3 is 13 amino acids long. CDR3 region: CASQENSNQPQHF. The CDR3 DNA reads TGTGCCAGCCAGGAAAACAGCAATCAGCCCCAGCATTTT.

The chain employs TRBV11-2 and TRBJ2-7; 7 nucleotides match TRBD1. In germline, CDR1 is SGHAT, CDR2 FQNNGV. The CDR3 sequence is 15 residues long. J was trimmed by 3 bases and V by 8 bases; bases with no gene match: 13. CDR3 DNA sequence: TGTGCCAGCCTTCGTACGCTGGCAGGGGGCTACGAGCAGTACTTC. Amino acid sequence: CASLRTLAGGYEQYF.

This clone occurred a few times. This rearrangement joins TRBV28 to TRBJ1-5; 7 positions match TRBD1. Unmatched junction bases numbered 4, after V lost 5 bases and J lost 3 bases. This CDR3 spans 14 amino acids. CDR1 is MDHEN and CDR2 is SYDVKM in the germline V gene. DNA of the CDR3: TGTGCCAGCAGTCCGGACAGGTTCAATCAGCCCCAGCATTTT. It yields the protein CASSPDRFNQPQHF. Full variable domain (rest looked up from reference TRBV28 and TRBJ1-5): DVKVTQSSRYLVKRTGEKVFLECVQDMDHENMFWYRQDPGLGLRLIYFSYDVKMKEKGDIPEGYSVSREKKERFSLILESASTNQTSMYLCASSPDRFNQPQHFGDGTRLSIL.

This chain joins TRBV2 and TRBJ2-2; 9 bases match TRBD1. V lost 5 bases, J lost 3 bases, and 7 bases stayed unmatched. From germline, CDR1 is SNHLY and CDR2 FYNNEI. CDR3 length: 16 residues. The CDR3, as DNA: TGTGCCAGCAGTCCGAGGGACAGGGCGGACACCGGGGAGCTGTTTTTT. This sequence encodes CASSPRDRADTGELFF. Full variable domain (remainder filled in from reference TRBV2 and TRBJ2-2): EPEVTQTPSHQVTQMGQEVILRCVPISNHLYFYWYRQILGQKVEFLVSFYNNEISEKSEIFDDQFSVERPDGSNFTLKIRSTKLEDSAMYFCASSPRDRADTGELFFGEGSRLTVL.

This clone was found once. The chain couples TRBV28 to TRBJ2-7; D possibly corresponds to TRBD1 (5 bases). V was cut by 7 bases and J by 0 bases, with 16 bases left in between. This CDR3 is built from 15 residues. The germline V gene encodes CDR1 MDHEN and CDR2 SYDVKM. The CDR3 DNA reads TGTGCCAGCACTTTTTCCCGACAGAGCTCCTACGAGCAGTACTTC. It is translated as CASTFSRQSSYEQYF.

The genes are TRBV28 and TRBJ2-5, with TRBD2 matching 16 bases. The ends lost 2 bases at V and 3 bases at J; junction bases unmatched: 6. The CDR3 extends over 18 amino acids. Germline lookup yields CDR1 MDHEN and CDR2 SYDVKM. The CDR3 nucleotides read TGTGCCAGCAGTTTACTCCCCGGGACTAGCGGGAGGGAAGAGACCCAGTACTTC. Translation: CASSLLPGTSGREETQYF.

This clone turned up a few times. The chain has TRBV7-9 and TRBJ2-7; D is undetermined. The CDR3 totals 14 residues. Germline V lookup: CDR1 SEHNR, CDR2 FQNEAQ (reference sequence). CDR3 region: CSSFKQKTAYEQYF. The CDR3 DNA reads TGTTCTAGTTTCAAGCAGAAGACGGCATACGAGCAGTACTTC.

The chain links TRBV28 to TRBJ2-1; possibly TRBD2 for D (6 bases). Per germline, CDR1 MDHEN and CDR2 SYDVKM. This CDR3 region has 14 residues. Trimming stripped 7 bases from V and 4 bases from J, with 14 bases between. CDR3 in amino acids: CASNHRDLYNEQFF. The CDR3 region has the DNA TGTGCCAGCAACCACCGGGACTTATACAATGAGCAGTTCTTC. The complete variable domain, with remaining parts taken from reference TRBV28 and TRBJ2-1, reads DVKVTQSSRYLVKRTGEKVFLECVQDMDHENMFWYRQDPGLGLRLIYFSYDVKMKEKGDIPEGYSVSREKKERFSLILESASTNQTSMYLCASNHRDLYNEQFFGPGTRLTVL.